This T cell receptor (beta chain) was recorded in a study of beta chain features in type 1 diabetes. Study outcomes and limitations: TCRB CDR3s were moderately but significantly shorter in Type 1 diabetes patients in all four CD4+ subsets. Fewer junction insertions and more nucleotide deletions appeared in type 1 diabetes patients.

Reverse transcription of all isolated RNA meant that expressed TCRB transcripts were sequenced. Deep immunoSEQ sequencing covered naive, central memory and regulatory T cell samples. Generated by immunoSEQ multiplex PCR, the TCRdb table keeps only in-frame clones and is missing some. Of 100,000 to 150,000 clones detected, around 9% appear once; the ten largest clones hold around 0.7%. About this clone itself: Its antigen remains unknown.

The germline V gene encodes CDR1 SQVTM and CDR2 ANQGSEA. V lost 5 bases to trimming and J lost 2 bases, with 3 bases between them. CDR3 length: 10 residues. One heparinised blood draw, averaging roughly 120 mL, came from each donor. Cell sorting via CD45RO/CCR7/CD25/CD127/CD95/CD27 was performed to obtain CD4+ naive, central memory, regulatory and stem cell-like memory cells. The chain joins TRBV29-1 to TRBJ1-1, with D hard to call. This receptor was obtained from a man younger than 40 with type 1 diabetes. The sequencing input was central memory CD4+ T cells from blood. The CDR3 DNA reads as TGCAGCGTTTATAACACTGAAGCTTTCTTT. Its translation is CSVYNTEAFF.